This T cell receptor beta chain was identified in a study of cytotoxic CD8 clonotypes in ibrutinib-treated CLL. Study-wide results and caveats: Researchers report that baseline clonality outpaced age-matched healthy donors and tracked circulating CD8+ T-cell counts.

V shed 1 base and J 5 bases; nucleotides not matched to a gene: 7. Germline V CDR1 and CDR2: LNHDA, SQIVND (reference sequence). This CDR3 has 15 amino acids. Data came from immunoSEQ multiplex PCR; TCRdb stores just in-frame clones and leaves some out. The profile shows some 140,000 clones, more than 85% of them singletons. On this clone: Its cognate antigen is unknown.

The sample consisted of PBMCs, taken after 12 months of ibrutinib treatment. The clonotype originates from a human donor with chronic lymphocytic leukemia. V and J are TRBV19 and TRBJ2-5; 7 nucleotides line up with TRBD1. CDR3 in amino acids: CASSIGPGGPETQYF. Written as DNA, the CDR3 is TGTGCCAGTAGTATAGGGCCAGGGGGTCCCGAGACCCAGTACTTC.